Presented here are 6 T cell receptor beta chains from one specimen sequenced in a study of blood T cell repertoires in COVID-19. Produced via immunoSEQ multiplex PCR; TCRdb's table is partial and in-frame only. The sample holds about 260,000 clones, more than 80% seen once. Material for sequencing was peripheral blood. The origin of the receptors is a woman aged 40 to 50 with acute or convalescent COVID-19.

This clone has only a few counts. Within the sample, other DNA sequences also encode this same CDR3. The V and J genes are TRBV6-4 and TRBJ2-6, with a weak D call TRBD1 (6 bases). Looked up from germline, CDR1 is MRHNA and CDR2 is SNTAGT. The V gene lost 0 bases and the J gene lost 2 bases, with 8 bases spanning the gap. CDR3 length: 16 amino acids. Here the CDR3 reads CASSDSGGAGANVLTF. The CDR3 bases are TGTGCCAGCAGTGACTCTGGGGGCGCTGGGGCCAACGTCCTGACTTTC.

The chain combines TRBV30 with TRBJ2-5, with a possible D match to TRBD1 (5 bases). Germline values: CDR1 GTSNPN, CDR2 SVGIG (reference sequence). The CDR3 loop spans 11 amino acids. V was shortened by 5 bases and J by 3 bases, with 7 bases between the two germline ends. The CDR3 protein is CAWEGEETQYF. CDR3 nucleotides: TGTGCCTGGGAAGGGGAAGAGACCCAGTACTTC.

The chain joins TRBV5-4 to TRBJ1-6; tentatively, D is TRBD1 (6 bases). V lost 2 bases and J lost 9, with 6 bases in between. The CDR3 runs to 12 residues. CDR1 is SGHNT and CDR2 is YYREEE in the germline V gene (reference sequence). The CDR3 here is CASSLQGSPLHF. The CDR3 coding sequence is TGTGCCAGCAGCTTACAGGGTTCACCCCTCCACTTT.

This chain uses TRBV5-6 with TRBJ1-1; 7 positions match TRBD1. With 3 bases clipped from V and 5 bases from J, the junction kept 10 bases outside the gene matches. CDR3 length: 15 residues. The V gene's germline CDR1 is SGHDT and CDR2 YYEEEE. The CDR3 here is CASSSIDRERTEAFF. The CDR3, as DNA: TGTGCCAGCAGCTCGATAGACAGGGAGAGAACTGAAGCTTTCTTT. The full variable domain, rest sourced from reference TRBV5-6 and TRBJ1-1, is DAGVTQSPTHLIKTRGQQVTLRCSPKSGHDTVSWYQQALGQGPQFIFQYYEEEERQRGNFPDRFSGHQFPNYSSELNVNALLLGDSALYLCASSSIDRERTEAFFGQGTRLTVV.

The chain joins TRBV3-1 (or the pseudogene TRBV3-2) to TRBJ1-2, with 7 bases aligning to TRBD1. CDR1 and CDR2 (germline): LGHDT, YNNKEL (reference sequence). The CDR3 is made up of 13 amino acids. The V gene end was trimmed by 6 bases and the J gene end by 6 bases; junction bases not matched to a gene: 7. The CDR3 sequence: CASSWDSRNGYTF. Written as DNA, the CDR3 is TGTGCCAGCAGTTGGGACAGCCGGAATGGCTACACCTTC.

Written as DNA, the CDR3 is TGTGCCAGCAGCTTAGGGTCTAGCGGAAACATTCAGTACTTC. It encodes CASSLGSSGNIQYF. This chain joins TRBV7-2 and TRBJ2-4, with 7 positions matching TRBD2. Germline CDR1 reads SGHTA; CDR2 reads FQGNSA. V lost 1 base, J lost 6 bases, and 3 bases stayed unmatched. The CDR3 totals 14 residues.